This is a list of T cell receptor beta chains from one sample in a study of identifying expanded T cells in peripheral blood. TCRdb's table, derived via immunoSEQ multiplex PCR, lists solely in-frame clones and lacks some. The profile covers approximately 57,000 clones, with 89% appearing a single time and 3.6% taken by the ten largest. The sequenced material came from blood. The receptors come from a person aged 18 to 70 in good health. Both conserved end residues are part of each CDR3. The D gene is left open where the match is weak. The size field is filled for only some rows; it gives once, few, many or a size class.

D gene	V gene	clone size	J gene	CDR3 protein	CDR3 DNA
NA	TRBV5-4	NA	TRBJ2-3	CASSLRLETSTDTQYF	TGTGCCAGCAGCTTGAGGCTAGAGACAAGCACAGATACGCAGTATTTT
NA	TRBV20-1	NA	TRBJ1-2	CSVEEGNGHTF	TGCAGTGTGGAGGAGGGGAATGGCCACACCTTC
TRBD1	TRBV6-5	NA	TRBJ1-2	CAAHDRANYGYTF	TGTGCCGCTCATGACAGGGCTAACTATGGCTACACCTTC
NA	TRBV11-2	NA	TRBJ2-2	CASSRDGGELFF	TGTGCCAGCAGCCGGGACGGTGGGGAGCTGTTTTTT
NA	TRBV18	NA	TRBJ2-1	CASSPLGGEQFF	TGTGCCAGCTCACCTCTAGGGGGGGAGCAGTTCTTC
TRBD1	TRBV25-1	NA	TRBJ2-6	CASSELGQGTGANVLTF	TGTGCCAGCAGTGAATTGGGACAGGGGACTGGGGCCAACGTCCTGACTTTC
NA	TRBV7-2	once	TRBJ2-2	CASSLGVASRELFF	TGTGCCAGCAGCTTAGGTGTAGCCTCGAGGGAGCTGTTTTTT
NA	TRBV5-4	NA	TRBJ1-3	CASSLAQDSGNTIYF	TGTGCCAGCAGCTTGGCGCAGGACTCTGGAAACACCATATATTTT
NA	TRBV7-8	once	TRBJ2-2	CASSLAVSVWGDAGELFF	TGTGCCAGCAGCTTAGCGGTCTCAGTATGGGGGGACGCCGGGGAGCTGTTTTTT
TRBD1	TRBV19	NA	TRBJ1-1	CASSITGTGGGTEAFF	TGTGCCAGTAGTATCACTGGGACAGGGGGAGGCACTGAAGCTTTCTTT
NA	TRBV28	NA	TRBJ1-2	CASSPGDYYGYTF	TGTGCCAGCAGCCCAGGGGACTACTATGGCTACACCTTC
NA	TRBV5-4	NA	TRBJ2-1	CASSPIHDNEQFF	TGTGCCAGCAGCCCCATCCATGACAATGAGCAGTTCTTC
NA	TRBV2	NA	TRBJ2-5	CASSEGRGGETQYF	TGTGCCAGCAGTGAAGGGAGGGGAGGAGAGACCCAGTACTTC
NA	TRBV19	NA	TRBJ1-2	CASSISLRYNYGYTF	TGTGCCAGTAGTATATCTCTCCGGTATAACTATGGCTACACCTTC
TRBD1	TRBV25-1	NA	TRBJ1-4	CASSVGQSNEKLFF	TGTGCCAGCAGCGTGGGACAGTCTAATGAAAAACTGTTTTTT
NA	TRBV30	few	TRBJ1-4	CAWSQQTNEKLFF	TGTGCCTGGAGTCAGCAGACTAATGAAAAACTGTTTTTT
NA	TRBV6-1	NA	TRBJ1-2	CASRSTLNYGYTF	TGTGCCAGCAGATCGACACTGAACTATGGCTACACCTTC
TRBD2	TRBV19	NA	TRBJ2-2	CASEAGGVTGELFF	TGTGCCAGTGAAGCGGGAGGGGTCACCGGGGAGCTGTTTTTT
NA	TRBV28	NA	TRBJ1-4	CASSTGLSGEKLFF	TGTGCCAGCAGCACAGGGCTGAGTGGGGAAAAACTGTTTTTT
NA	TRBV2	NA	TRBJ1-5	CASKGDSNQPQHF	TGTGCCAGCAAGGGAGATAGCAATCAGCCCCAGCATTTT
NA	TRBV27	NA	TRBJ1-4	CASSFLMTTNEKLFF	TGTGCCAGCAGTTTCTTGATGACAACTAATGAAAAACTGTTTTTT
TRBD1	TRBV4-3	NA	TRBJ1-4	CASSQDDGPGGDEKLFF	TGCGCCAGCAGCCAAGATGATGGGCCAGGGGGTGATGAAAAACTGTTTTTT
TRBD1	TRBV28	NA	TRBJ2-7	CASSRRPGQGALGQYF	TGTGCCAGCAGCCGACGTCCGGGACAGGGGGCGCTTGGGCAGTACTTC
TRBD1	TRBV27	NA	TRBJ2-1	CASSLLDRVNEQFF	TGTGCCAGCAGTTTATTGGACAGGGTGAATGAGCAGTTCTTC
TRBD1	TRBV29-1	NA	TRBJ2-7	CSVGQGDYEQYF	TGCAGCGTCGGACAGGGAGATTACGAGCAGTACTTC
NA	TRBV7-2	NA	TRBJ2-6	CASSLRTDGANVLTF	TGTGCCAGCAGCCTTCGGACAGATGGGGCCAACGTCCTGACTTTC
NA	TRBV7-2	NA	TRBJ2-5	CASSSGGGKHF	TGTGCCAGCAGTTCAGGAGGGGGGAAGCACTTC
TRBD1	TRBV5-1	NA	TRBJ2-1	CASSATGGLYNEQFF	TGCGCCAGCAGCGCAACAGGGGGACTGTACAATGAGCAGTTCTTC
TRBD1	TRBV15	NA	TRBJ1-3	CATSRDTGVTGNTIYF	TGTGCCACCAGCAGAGACACAGGGGTGACGGGAAACACCATATATTTT
NA	TRBV27	NA	TRBJ2-1	CASSLLLDSTLNEQFF	TGTGCCAGCAGTTTATTACTCGACAGTACTTTAAATGAGCAGTTCTTC
NA	TRBV5-4	NA	TRBJ1-2	CASSPDRYGYTF	TGTGCCAGCAGCCCGGACAGATATGGCTACACCTTC
NA	TRBV7-3	NA	TRBJ2-3	CASSPTGETTDTQYF	TGTGCCAGCAGCCCGACGGGGGAGACAACAGATACGCAGTATTTT
TRBD1	TRBV9	NA	TRBJ2-3	CASSRTGLTDTQYF	TGTGCCAGCAGCAGGACAGGGCTTACAGATACGCAGTATTTT
TRBD2	TRBV28	NA	TRBJ2-7	CASSSRPGEGYEQYF	TGTGCCAGCAGTTCTCGTCCCGGGGAGGGCTACGAGCAGTACTTC
NA	TRBV19	NA	TRBJ1-5	CASAEPGLNQPQHF	TGTGCCAGCGCCGAACCAGGCCTCAATCAGCCCCAGCATTTT
TRBD1	TRBV4-1	NA	TRBJ1-2	CASSQFGQGIYGYTF	TGCGCCAGCAGCCAGTTTGGACAGGGAATCTATGGCTACACCTTC
NA	TRBV9	NA	TRBJ2-7	CASSAGRKDYEQYF	TGTGCCAGCAGCGCCGGACGGAAGGACTACGAGCAGTACTTC
NA	TRBV27	NA	TRBJ1-2	CASSLTPQGRGYTF	TGTGCCAGCAGTTTAACCCCTCAAGGTCGTGGCTACACCTTC
NA	TRBV30	NA	TRBJ1-6	CAWSVQPGSPLHF	TGTGCCTGGAGTGTACAACCCGGCTCACCCCTCCACTTT
TRBD1	TRBV29-1	NA	TRBJ2-5	CSVAGGGETQYF	TGCAGCGTTGCAGGGGGCGGGGAGACCCAGTACTTC
NA	TRBV25-1	NA	TRBJ1-6	CASSEMGRNSPLHF	TGTGCCAGCAGTGAGATGGGTAGGAATTCACCCCTCCACTTT
NA	TRBV5-6	NA	TRBJ2-7	CASSFLDYEQYF	TGTGCCAGCAGCTTCTTAGATTACGAGCAGTACTTC
TRBD1	TRBV28	NA	TRBJ1-1	CATVQGATEAFF	TGTGCCACTGTTCAGGGGGCCACTGAAGCTTTCTTT
TRBD2	TRBV11-2	NA	TRBJ2-3	CASSLSGGGGPSDTQYF	TGTGCCAGCAGCCTCAGTGGTGGCGGGGGGCCTTCAGATACGCAGTATTTT
NA	TRBV10-2	NA	TRBJ1-5	CASSTGQTSHQPQHF	TGCGCCAGCAGTACTGGACAGACCTCCCATCAGCCCCAGCATTTT
TRBD1	TRBV7-2	NA	TRBJ1-1	CASSPGQGVGITEAFF	TGTGCCAGCAGCCCGGGACAGGGGGTGGGGATCACTGAAGCTTTCTTT
NA	TRBV7-2	NA	TRBJ1-5	CASSPVNQPQHF	TGTGCCAGCAGCCCCGTCAATCAGCCCCAGCATTTT
NA	TRBV21-1	NA	TRBJ1-4	CASSKSAQGLVECEKLFF	TGTGCCAGCAGCAAATCGGCCCAGGGGCTCGTGGAGTGTGAAAAACTGTTTTTT
NA	TRBV19	NA	TRBJ2-7	CASSSPGQGDEQYF	TGTGCCAGTAGCTCCCCCGGGCAGGGAGACGAGCAGTACTTC
NA	TRBV5-1	NA	TRBJ1-2	CASRTNTGNYGYTF	TGCGCCAGCAGAACAAATACAGGAAACTATGGCTACACCTTC
TRBD1	TRBV19	NA	TRBJ2-1	CASSDRGYEQFF	TGTGCCAGTAGTGACAGGGGATATGAGCAGTTCTTC
NA	TRBV7-2	NA	TRBJ2-7	CASSLPGVSYEQYF	TGTGCCAGCAGCTTGCCCGGAGTTTCCTACGAGCAGTACTTC
TRBD2	TRBV9	NA	TRBJ2-1	CASSYTSGTYNEQFF	TGTGCCAGCAGCTACACTAGCGGGACATACAATGAGCAGTTCTTC
TRBD1	TRBV7-8	NA	TRBJ2-1	CASSFGTVNEQFF	TGTGCCAGCAGCTTTGGGACAGTCAATGAGCAGTTCTTC
NA	TRBV15	NA	TRBJ1-5	CATSRDFVNRDQPQHF	TGTGCCACCAGCAGAGATTTTGTGAACAGGGACCAGCCCCAGCATTTT
TRBD2	TRBV7-2	NA	TRBJ2-2	CASSLAIAGARTGELFF	TGTGCCAGCAGCTTAGCAATAGCGGGGGCCCGCACCGGGGAGCTGTTTTTT
NA	TRBV5-6	NA	TRBJ2-3	CASSLEGAGTDTQYF	TGTGCCAGCAGCTTGGAAGGGGCGGGGACAGATACGCAGTATTTT
TRBD2	TRBV5-6	NA	TRBJ2-3	CASSLEGGGADTQYF	TGTGCCAGCAGCTTGGAAGGCGGGGGGGCGGATACGCAGTATTTT
TRBD2	TRBV7-2	NA	TRBJ2-1	CASSFGGARGGQNEQFF	TGTGCCAGCAGCTTTGGCGGCGCGCGGGGGGGCCAGAATGAGCAGTTCTTC